The next 21 T cell receptor beta chains were all read from a single sample in a study of blood T cell repertoires in COVID-19 (dated by TCRdb to 2019 to 2021). The library relied on the immunoSEQ multiplex PCR assay. TCRdb obtained this table from immuneACCESS and retained in-frame rearrangements with V and J assigned. These tables miss some clones; where compared with another copy, unresolved V genes account for less than half of the shortfall, and the remainder is unexplained. The sample contains roughly 260,000 clones, about nine tenths of them found a single time. Together, the top ten hold just over 2.5% of the sample. The sequenced material came from PBMCs or T cells enriched from blood (not recorded which). These receptors came from a woman aged 25 to 39 with acute COVID-19.

V gene TRBV10-3 combines with J gene TRBJ1-3, with D perhaps TRBD1 (6 bases). The CDR3 extends over 16 amino acids. V lost 2 bases, J lost 0 bases, and 11 bases lay in between. CDR1 is ENHRY, CDR2 SYGVKD, per germline. The CDR3 region is CAISEGGLSSGNTIYF. CDR3 bases: TGTGCCATCAGTGAGGGGGGCTTGAGCTCTGGAAACACCATATATTTT.

The chain links TRBV27 to TRBJ1-3, with D perhaps matching TRBD1 (6 bases). CDR3 length equals 15 residues. Germline V gene sequence: CDR1 MNHEY, CDR2 SMNVEV (reference sequence). V dropped 8 bases and J dropped 0 bases, with 14 bases sitting between them. CDR3 region: CASWTDTPSGNTIYF. In DNA, the CDR3 is TGTGCCAGCTGGACAGACACTCCCTCTGGAAACACCATATATTTT.

The V gene is TRBV5-6, the J gene TRBJ2-7, with 10 nucleotides matching TRBD1. The ends lost 5 bases at V and 5 bases at J; junction bases unmatched: 7. The CDR3 sequence is 14 residues long. From germline, CDR1 is SGHDT and CDR2 YYEEEE. CDR3 loop: CASRSGTGVNEQYF. DNA for the CDR3: TGTGCCAGCAGGTCCGGGACAGGGGTTAACGAGCAGTACTTC. Full variable domain (outside the CDR3, taken from reference TRBV5-6 and TRBJ2-7): DAGVTQSPTHLIKTRGQQVTLRCSPKSGHDTVSWYQQALGQGPQFIFQYYEEEERQRGNFPDRFSGHQFPNYSSELNVNALLLGDSALYLCASRSGTGVNEQYFGPGTRLTVT.

V usage is TRBV5-1 and J usage is TRBJ1-4; D call uncertain. Germline loops: CDR1 SGHRS, CDR2 YFSETQ. Trimming left V 4 bases short and J 7 bases short, with 14 bases between. This CDR3 contains 14 residues. CDR3 bases: TGCGCCAGCAGCCCCTCACGGGGAAGTGAAAAACTGTTTTTT. This sequence encodes CASSPSRGSEKLFF. Full variable domain (outside the CDR3, taken from reference TRBV5-1 and TRBJ1-4): KAGVTQTPRYLIKTRGQQVTLSCSPISGHRSVSWYQQTPGQGLQFLFEYFSETQRNKGNFPGRFSGRQFSNSRSEMNVSTLELGDSALYLCASSPSRGSEKLFFGSGTQLSVL.

This clone appeared a single time. The chain uses TRBV18 and TRBJ2-2; TRBD2 matches 8 bases. Germline CDR1 and CDR2: KGHSH and LQKENI. Germline trimming cut 6 bases from V and 7 bases from J; bases unmatched to any gene: 7. The CDR3 extends over 14 amino acids. The DNA of the CDR3 is TGTGCCAGCTCGCCCAGCGGGGGAGACGGGGAGCTGTTTTTT. Translated: CASSPSGGDGELFF.

The chain has TRBV5-1 and TRBJ1-2; D might be TRBD1 (5 bases). Trimming stripped 4 bases from V and 1 base from J, with 11 bases between. Germline CDR1 reads SGHRS; CDR2 reads YFSETQ. The CDR3 has 14 residues. In nucleotides, the CDR3 is TGCGCCAGCAGCCCCGCGGGACTTAACTATGGCTACACCTTC. It translates to CASSPAGLNYGYTF. The variable domain in full, completed from reference TRBV5-1 and TRBJ1-2, reads KAGVTQTPRYLIKTRGQQVTLSCSPISGHRSVSWYQQTPGQGLQFLFEYFSETQRNKGNFPGRFSGRQFSNSRSEMNVSTLELGDSALYLCASSPAGLNYGYTFGSGTRLTVV.

In its sample, this clone was seen a few times. The rearrangement uses TRBV7-9 and TRBJ2-2, with TRBD1 matching 7 bases. Germline V gives CDR1 SEHNR, CDR2 FQNEAQ (reference sequence). Germline trimming cut 1 base from V and 1 base from J; bases unmatched to any gene: 12. The CDR3 covers 19 residues. The CDR3 bases are TGTGCCAGCAGCTTAGGTGGTTATGGGGACAGTGGGAACACCGGGGAGCTGTTTTTT. Translating it yields CASSLGGYGDSGNTGELFF.

V gene TRBV6-2 or TRBV6-3 combines with J gene TRBJ2-1, with TRBD1 as a possible D gene (5 bases). Trimming left V 5 bases short and J 0 bases short, with 11 bases between. In germline, CDR1 is MNHEY, CDR2 SVGEGT. The CDR3 runs to 15 residues. The CDR3 sequence is CASSPRAGSYNEQFF. DNA for the CDR3: TGTGCCAGCAGTCCCAGGGCTGGCTCCTACAATGAGCAGTTCTTC.

The chain is built from TRBV6-2 or TRBV6-3 and TRBJ1-1, with 12 bases aligning to TRBD1. Germline CDR1 MNHEY, CDR2 SVGEGT. V was clipped by 5 bases and J by 10 bases; unmatched bases: 8. The CDR3 consists of 14 residues. The CDR3 sequence is CASSKSGTGGVAFF. The CDR3 DNA sequence: TGTGCCAGCAGTAAATCCGGGACAGGGGGCGTAGCTTTCTTT.

This chain uses TRBV5-1 with TRBJ2-7; 7 bases match TRBD1. The CDR3 is made up of 14 amino acids. Germline loops: CDR1 SGHRS, CDR2 YFSETQ. J was trimmed by 0 bases and V by 1 base; bases with no gene match: 1. Here the CDR3 DNA reads TGCGCCAGCAGCTTGTCAGGGGGCTCCTACGAGCAGTACTTC. Its protein is CASSLSGGSYEQYF. The full variable domain, rest sourced from reference TRBV5-1 and TRBJ2-7, is KAGVTQTPRYLIKTRGQQVTLSCSPISGHRSVSWYQQTPGQGLQFLFEYFSETQRNKGNFPGRFSGRQFSNSRSEMNVSTLELGDSALYLCASSLSGGSYEQYFGPGTRLTVT.

The chain joins TRBV19 to TRBJ2-3; 7 nucleotides line up with TRBD1. CDR1 and CDR2 from the germline V gene are LNHDA and SQIVND (reference sequence). Losses at the gene ends were 3 bases for V and 6 bases for J; bases not matched to a gene: 9. CDR3 size: 15 residues. CDR3 coding DNA: TGTGCCAGTAGTATCACAGGGGACCGGAGGGATACGCAGTATTTT. This sequence encodes CASSITGDRRDTQYF.

This clone was seen only a few times. This sequence joins TRBV4-2 and TRBJ1-2; 7 positions agree with TRBD1. V gave up 4 bases and J gave up 5 bases; unmatched junction bases: 7. The CDR3 has 14 amino acids. CDR1 LGHNA and CDR2 YNFKEQ come from the germline V gene. CDR3 loop: CASSPVGQNYGYTF. The CDR3 coding sequence is TGTGCCAGCAGCCCCGTGGGACAGAATTATGGCTACACCTTC.

V usage is TRBV3-1 (or the pseudogene TRBV3-2) and J usage is TRBJ2-2; TRBD1 is a possible D gene (6 bases). Per the germline V gene, CDR1 is LGHDT and CDR2 is YNNKEL (reference sequence). Trimming removed 6 bases at V and 7 bases at J, with 18 bases between. The CDR3 is made up of 15 amino acids. Here the CDR3 reads CASRGQGSFIGELFF. CDR3 DNA: TGTGCCAGCAGGGGTCAGGGGTCATTTATCGGGGAGCTGTTTTTT.

V usage is TRBV2 and J usage is TRBJ2-3; possible D gene TRBD2, 5 bases. The germline V and J ends were trimmed by 8 bases and 3 bases, with 27 bases remaining between them. The CDR3 covers 18 residues. In germline, CDR1 is SNHLY, CDR2 FYNNEI. CDR3 residues: CASQLGPLERLGTDTQYF. Here the CDR3 DNA reads TGTGCCAGCCAACTAGGTCCGCTAGAGAGACTTGGGACAGATACGCAGTATTTT.

The gene calls are TRBV5-1 and TRBJ1-1, with 9 bases fitting TRBD1. Trimming removed 4 bases from V and 6 bases from J; junction bases left unmatched: 7. CDR1 is SGHRS, CDR2 YFSETQ, per germline. There are 14 residues in the CDR3. The CDR3 loop is CASSARTGDAEAFF. For the CDR3, the DNA is TGCGCCAGCAGCGCTCGGACAGGGGACGCTGAAGCTTTCTTT.

V and J are TRBV6-2 or TRBV6-3 and TRBJ1-5; 9 bases align to TRBD1. The CDR3 length is 14 residues. Germline loops: CDR1 MNHEY, CDR2 SVGEGT. The junction had 7 bases not matched to a gene; V was cut back by 6 bases and J by 7 bases. CDR3 sequence reads: CASRYGTGRQPQHF. The CDR3 nucleotides are TGTGCCAGCAGATACGGGACAGGGAGGCAGCCCCAGCATTTT.

There are a few counts of this clone. The V and J genes are TRBV7-2 and TRBJ2-7; the match to TRBD2 covers 10 bases. This CDR3 has 14 residues. V was pared by 3 bases and J by 3 bases, with 2 bases of the junction left unmatched. Germline CDR1 SGHTA, CDR2 FQGNSA. This CDR3 is CASSFSGGYYEQYF. The CDR3, as DNA: TGTGCCAGCAGCTTTAGCGGGGGGTACTACGAGCAGTACTTC.

The chain has TRBV7-9 and TRBJ2-1; possibly TRBD2 for D (8 bases). V lost 1 base and J lost 0, with 13 bases in between. This CDR3 spans 17 amino acids. Germline V gene data show CDR1 as SEHNR and CDR2 as FQNEAQ (reference sequence). The CDR3 DNA reads TGTGCCAGCAGCTTAGTCGGGAGGGGGCCCTCCTACAATGAGCAGTTCTTC. The encoded protein is CASSLVGRGPSYNEQFF. Drawing the rest from reference TRBV7-9 and TRBJ2-1, the complete variable domain is DTGVSQNPRHKITKRGQNVTFRCDPISEHNRLYWYRQTLGQGPEFLTYFQNEAQLEKSRLLSDRFSAERPKGSFSTLEIQRTEQGDSAMYLCASSLVGRGPSYNEQFFGPGTRLTVL.

The chain employs TRBV4-3 and TRBJ2-3, with a weak D call TRBD1 (6 bases). V lost 1 base and J 5 bases, leaving 10 bases between the germline ends. This CDR3 has 14 amino acids. Germline lookup yields CDR1 LGHNA and CDR2 YSLEER. CDR3 DNA: TGCGCCAGCAGCCAAGTTCAGGGGCGAGATACGCAGTATTTT. Translating gives CASSQVQGRDTQYF.

The CDR3 nucleotides read TGTGCCAGCAGACAGACAGGGGGCTCTTACGAGCAGTACTTC. This gives the protein CASRQTGGSYEQYF. This chain connects TRBV14 to TRBJ2-7, with TRBD1 matching over 10 bases. Looked up from germline, CDR1 is SGHDN and CDR2 is FVKESK. The CDR3 has 14 amino acids. Trimming at V came to 6 bases and at J to 4 bases, leaving 6 bases not matched to a gene.

The V and J genes are TRBV11-2 and TRBJ1-3; 9 positions match TRBD1. V trimming: 5 bases; J trimming: 4 bases; junction bases outside the gene matches: 6. Looked up from germline, CDR1 is SGHAT and CDR2 is FQNNGV. The length of the CDR3 is 15 residues. CDR3 protein: CASSGQGTAGNTIYF. DNA of the CDR3: TGTGCCAGCAGCGGACAGGGGACCGCAGGAAACACCATATATTTT.